The clone carrying this T cell receptor beta chain was seen a handful of times. The data belong to a study of CDR3 diversity in severe acne. Trimming shortened V by 8 bases and J by 8 bases, and 14 bases separated the two germline ends. Germline lookup yields CDR1 KGHDR and CDR2 SFDVKD. The CDR3 is made up of 13 amino acids. TCRdb reanalysed the PCR reads using MiXCR and keeps one entry per CDR3 protein. The repertoire holds 100,000 or so distinct CDR3 sequences, with 51% as singletons. V is TRBV24-1 and J is TRBJ2-2; the D gene could be TRBD1 or TRBD2 (5 bases each). Source material: blood. This clonotype originated in a male donor with acne. The CDR3 spells CATKRDGDGELFF. DNA of the CDR3: TGTGCCACCAAAAGGGACGGGGATGGGGAGCTGTTTTTT.